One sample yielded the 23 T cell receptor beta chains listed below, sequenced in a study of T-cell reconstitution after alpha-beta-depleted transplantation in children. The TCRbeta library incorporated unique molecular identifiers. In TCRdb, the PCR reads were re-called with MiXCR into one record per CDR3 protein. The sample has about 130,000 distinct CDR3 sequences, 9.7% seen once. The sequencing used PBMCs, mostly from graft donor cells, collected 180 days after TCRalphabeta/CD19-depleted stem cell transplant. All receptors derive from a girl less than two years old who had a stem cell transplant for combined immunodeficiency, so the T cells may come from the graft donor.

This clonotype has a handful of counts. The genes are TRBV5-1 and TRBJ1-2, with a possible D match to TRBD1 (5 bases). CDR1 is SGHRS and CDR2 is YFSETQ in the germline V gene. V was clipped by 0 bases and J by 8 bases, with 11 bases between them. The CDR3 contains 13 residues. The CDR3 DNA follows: TGCGCCAGCAGCTTGGGGCCGGGGGTAGGCTACACCTTC. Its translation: CASSLGPGVGYTF.

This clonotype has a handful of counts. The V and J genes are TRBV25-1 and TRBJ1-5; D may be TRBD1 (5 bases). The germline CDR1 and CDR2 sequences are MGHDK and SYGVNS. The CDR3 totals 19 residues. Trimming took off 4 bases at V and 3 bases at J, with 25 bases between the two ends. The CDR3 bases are TGTGCCAGCAGTGGGAGAGGGCATGACAAGGGGCCCTTCAATCAGCCCCAGCATTTT. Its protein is CASSGRGHDKGPFNQPQHF.

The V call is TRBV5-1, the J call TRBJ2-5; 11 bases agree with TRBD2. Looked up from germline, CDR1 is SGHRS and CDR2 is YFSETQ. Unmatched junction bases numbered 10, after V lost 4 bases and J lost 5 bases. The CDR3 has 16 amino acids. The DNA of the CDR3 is TGCGCCAGCAGCATGAGACTAGCGGGACCCCCTGAGACCCAGTACTTC. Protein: CASSMRLAGPPETQYF.

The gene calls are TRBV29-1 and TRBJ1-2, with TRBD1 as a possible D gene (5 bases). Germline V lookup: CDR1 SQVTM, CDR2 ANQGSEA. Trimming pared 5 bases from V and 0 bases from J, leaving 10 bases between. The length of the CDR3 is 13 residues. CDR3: CSVQTAANYGYTF. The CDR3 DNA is TGCAGCGTTCAGACAGCAGCTAACTATGGCTACACCTTC.

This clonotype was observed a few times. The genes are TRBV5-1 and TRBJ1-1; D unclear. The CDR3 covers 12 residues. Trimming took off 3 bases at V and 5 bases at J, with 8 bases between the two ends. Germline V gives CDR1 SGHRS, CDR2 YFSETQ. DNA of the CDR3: TGCGCCAGCAGCTACTTAGGAACTGAAGCTTTCTTT. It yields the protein CASSYLGTEAFF.

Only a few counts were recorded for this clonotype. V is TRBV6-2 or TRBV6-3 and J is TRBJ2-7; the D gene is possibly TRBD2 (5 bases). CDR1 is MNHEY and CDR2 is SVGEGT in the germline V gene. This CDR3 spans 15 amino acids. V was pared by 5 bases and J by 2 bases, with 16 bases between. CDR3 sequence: CASSGNRDLPYEQYF. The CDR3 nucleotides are TGTGCCAGCAGTGGAAACCGGGATCTCCCCTACGAGCAGTACTTC.

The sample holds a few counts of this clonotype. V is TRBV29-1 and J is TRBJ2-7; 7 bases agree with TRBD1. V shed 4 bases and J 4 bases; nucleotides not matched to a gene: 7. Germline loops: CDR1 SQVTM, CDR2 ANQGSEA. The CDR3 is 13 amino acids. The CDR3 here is CSVVDRVAYEQYF. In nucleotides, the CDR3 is TGCAGCGTTGTTGACAGGGTAGCGTACGAGCAGTACTTC.

The CDR3 bases are TGCAGCGTTGGGTATGTGGGCAGTAACACTGAAGCTTTCTTT. Translating gives CSVGYVGSNTEAFF. The chain couples TRBV29-1 to TRBJ1-1; no clear D gene. This CDR3 is built from 14 residues. Germline CDR1 reads SQVTM; CDR2 reads ANQGSEA. V lost 4 bases and J lost 2, with 14 bases in between.

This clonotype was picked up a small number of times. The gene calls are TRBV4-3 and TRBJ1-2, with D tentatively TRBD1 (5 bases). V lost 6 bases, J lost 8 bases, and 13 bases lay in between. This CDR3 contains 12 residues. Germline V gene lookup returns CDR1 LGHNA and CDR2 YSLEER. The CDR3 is CASSSQGFGYTF. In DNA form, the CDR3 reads TGCGCCAGCAGTTCCCAGGGTTTCGGCTACACCTTC.

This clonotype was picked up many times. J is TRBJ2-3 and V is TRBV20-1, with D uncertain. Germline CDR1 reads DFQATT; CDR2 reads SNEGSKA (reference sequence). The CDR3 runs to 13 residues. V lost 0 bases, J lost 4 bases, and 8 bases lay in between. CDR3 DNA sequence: TGCAGTGCTAGAGATCTCGAGGCAGATACGCAGTATTTT. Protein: CSARDLEADTQYF.

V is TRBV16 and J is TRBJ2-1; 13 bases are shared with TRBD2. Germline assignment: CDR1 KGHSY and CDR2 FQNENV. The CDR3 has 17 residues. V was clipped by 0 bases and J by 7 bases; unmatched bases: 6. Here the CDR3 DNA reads TGTGCCAGCAGCCAATCTTCACTAGCGGGAGGGAGGAATGAGCAGTTCTTC. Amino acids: CASSQSSLAGGRNEQFF.

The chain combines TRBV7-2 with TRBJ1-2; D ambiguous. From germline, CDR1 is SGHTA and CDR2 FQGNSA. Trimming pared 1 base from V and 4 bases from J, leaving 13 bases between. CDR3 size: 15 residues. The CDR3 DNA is TGTGCCAGCAGCTTAGACCCGTCAAGACCCTATGGCTACACCTTC. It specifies CASSLDPSRPYGYTF. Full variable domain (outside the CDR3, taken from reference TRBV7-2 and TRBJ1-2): GAGVSQSPSNKVTEKGKDVELRCDPISGHTALYWYRQSLGQGLEFLIYFQGNSAPDKSGLPSDRFSAERTGGSVSTLTIQRTQQEDSAVYLCASSLDPSRPYGYTFGSGTRLTVV.

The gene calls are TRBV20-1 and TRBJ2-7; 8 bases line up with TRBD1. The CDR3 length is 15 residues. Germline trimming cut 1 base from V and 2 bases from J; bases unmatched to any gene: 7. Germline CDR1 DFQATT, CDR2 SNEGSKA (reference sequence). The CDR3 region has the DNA TGCAGTGCTAGAGCCCCGCCGGGACAGGCCTACGAGCAGTACTTC. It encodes CSARAPPGQAYEQYF.

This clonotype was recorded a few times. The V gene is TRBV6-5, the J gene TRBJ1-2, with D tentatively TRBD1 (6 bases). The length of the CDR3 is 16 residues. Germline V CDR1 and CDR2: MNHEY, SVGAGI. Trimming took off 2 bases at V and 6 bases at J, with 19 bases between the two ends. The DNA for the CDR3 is TGTGCCAGCAGTTACCGGCGGGGGGCAGGGGTTCATGGCTACACCTTC. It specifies CASSYRRGAGVHGYTF.

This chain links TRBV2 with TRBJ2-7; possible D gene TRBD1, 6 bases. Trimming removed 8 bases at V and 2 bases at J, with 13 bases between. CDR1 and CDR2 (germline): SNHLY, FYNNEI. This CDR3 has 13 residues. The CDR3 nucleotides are TGTGCCAGCGCCGGGACAATGACCTACGAGCAGTACTTC. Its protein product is CASAGTMTYEQYF. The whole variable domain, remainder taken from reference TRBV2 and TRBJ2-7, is EPEVTQTPSHQVTQMGQEVILRCVPISNHLYFYWYRQILGQKVEFLVSFYNNEISEKSEIFDDQFSVERPDGSNFTLKIRSTKLEDSAMYFCASAGTMTYEQYFGPGTRLTVT.

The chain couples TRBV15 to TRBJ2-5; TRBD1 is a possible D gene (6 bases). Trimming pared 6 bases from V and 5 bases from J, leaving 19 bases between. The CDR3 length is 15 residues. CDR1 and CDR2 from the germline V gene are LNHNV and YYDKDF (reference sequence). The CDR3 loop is CATSRWSGERETQYF. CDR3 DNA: TGTGCCACCAGTCGTTGGTCAGGGGAGAGGGAGACCCAGTACTTC.

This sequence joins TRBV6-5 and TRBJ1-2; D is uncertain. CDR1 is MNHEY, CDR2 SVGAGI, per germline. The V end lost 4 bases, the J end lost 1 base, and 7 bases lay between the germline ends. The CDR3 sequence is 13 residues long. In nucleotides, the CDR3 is TGTGCCAGCAGTTCCCTAAATAACTATGGCTACACCTTC. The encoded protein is CASSSLNNYGYTF.

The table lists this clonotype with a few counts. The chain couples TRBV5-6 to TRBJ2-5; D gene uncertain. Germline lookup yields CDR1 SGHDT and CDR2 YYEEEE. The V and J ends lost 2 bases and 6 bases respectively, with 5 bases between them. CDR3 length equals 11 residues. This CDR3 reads CASSFYQTQYF. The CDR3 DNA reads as TGTGCCAGCAGCTTTTACCAGACCCAGTACTTC.

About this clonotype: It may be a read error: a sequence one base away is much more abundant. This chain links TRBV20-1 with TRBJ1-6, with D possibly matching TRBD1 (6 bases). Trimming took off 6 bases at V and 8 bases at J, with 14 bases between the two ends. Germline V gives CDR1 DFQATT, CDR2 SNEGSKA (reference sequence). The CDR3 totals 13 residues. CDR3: CSAGGAQHSPLHF. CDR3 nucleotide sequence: TGCAGTGCGGGGGGGGCTCAACATTCACCCCTCCACTTT.

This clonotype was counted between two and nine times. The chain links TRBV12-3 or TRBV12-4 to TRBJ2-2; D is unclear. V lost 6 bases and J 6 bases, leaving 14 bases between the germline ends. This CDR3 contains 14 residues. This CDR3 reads CASSLKSWAGELFF. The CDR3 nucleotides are TGTGCCAGCAGCTTAAAGAGCTGGGCCGGGGAGCTGTTTTTT.

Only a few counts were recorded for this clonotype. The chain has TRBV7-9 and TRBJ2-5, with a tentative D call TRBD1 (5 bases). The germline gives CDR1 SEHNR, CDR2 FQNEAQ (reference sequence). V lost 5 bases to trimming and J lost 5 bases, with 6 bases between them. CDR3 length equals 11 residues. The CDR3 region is CASSKGETQYF. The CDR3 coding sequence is TGTGCCAGCAGCAAGGGGGAGACCCAGTACTTC.

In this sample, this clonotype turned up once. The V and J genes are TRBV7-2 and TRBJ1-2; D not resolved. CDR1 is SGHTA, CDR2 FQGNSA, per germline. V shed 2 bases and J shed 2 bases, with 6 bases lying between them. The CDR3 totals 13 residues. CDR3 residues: CASSLKQNYGYTF. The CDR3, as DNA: TGTGCCAGCAGCTTAAAGCAGAACTATGGCTACACCTTC. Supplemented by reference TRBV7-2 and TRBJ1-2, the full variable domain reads GAGVSQSPSNKVTEKGKDVELRCDPISGHTALYWYRQSLGQGLEFLIYFQGNSAPDKSGLPSDRFSAERTGGSVSTLTIQRTQQEDSAVYLCASSLKQNYGYTFGSGTRLTVV.

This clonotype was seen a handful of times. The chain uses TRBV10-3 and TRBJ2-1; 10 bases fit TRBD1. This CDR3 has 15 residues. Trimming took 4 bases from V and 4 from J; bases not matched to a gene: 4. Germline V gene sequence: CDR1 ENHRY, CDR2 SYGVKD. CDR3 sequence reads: CAISGQGAGYNEQFF. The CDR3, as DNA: TGTGCCATCAGTGGACAGGGGGCGGGATACAATGAGCAGTTCTTC.